This T cell receptor (beta chain) was recorded in a study of T cells in Graves' hyperthyroidism and ophthalmopathy. There are 15 residues in the CDR3. Germline V CDR1 and CDR2: DFQATT, SNEGSKA (reference sequence). The V and J ends lost 3 bases and 2 bases respectively, with 14 bases between them. On the basis of clinical symptoms, serum thyroxine and TRAb, thyroid ultrasound and orbital computed tomography, diagnoses were made. This clonotype was observed a handful of times. The CDR3 regions of TCR beta were amplified from RNA transcripts. The HTBI primer set was used in a first-round RT-PCR of the TCR CDR3. MiXCR, applied by TCRdb to the multiplex PCR reads, yields one record per CDR3 protein. This sample yields hundreds of thousands of distinct CDR3 sequences, of which around 16% are seen a single time; approximately 3.5% belongs to the top ten.

This sequence joins TRBV20-1 and TRBJ1-5; perhaps TRBD1 as D (6 bases). The sequencing sample was made of blood. The clonotype was recovered from a middle-aged woman with Graves' ophthalmopathy. The CDR3 here is CSASIGGQGNQPQHF. The CDR3, as DNA: TGCAGTGCTAGTATCGGGGGCCAAGGCAATCAGCCCCAGCATTTT.